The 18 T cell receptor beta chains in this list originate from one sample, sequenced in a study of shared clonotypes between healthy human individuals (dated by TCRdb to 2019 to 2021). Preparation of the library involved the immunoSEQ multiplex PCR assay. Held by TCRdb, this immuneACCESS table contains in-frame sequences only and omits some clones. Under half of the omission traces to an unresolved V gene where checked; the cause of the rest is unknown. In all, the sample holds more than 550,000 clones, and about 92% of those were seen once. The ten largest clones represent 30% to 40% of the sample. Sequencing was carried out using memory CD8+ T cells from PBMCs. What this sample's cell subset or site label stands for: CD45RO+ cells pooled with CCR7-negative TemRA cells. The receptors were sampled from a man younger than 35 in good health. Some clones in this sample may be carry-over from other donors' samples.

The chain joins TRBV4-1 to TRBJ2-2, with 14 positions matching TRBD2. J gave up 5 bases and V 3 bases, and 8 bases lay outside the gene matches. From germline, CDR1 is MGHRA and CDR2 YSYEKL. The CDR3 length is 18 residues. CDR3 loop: CASSQIIRLAGGTGELFF. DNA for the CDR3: TGCGCCAGCAGCCAGATAATCCGACTAGCGGGAGGGACCGGGGAGCTGTTTTTT.

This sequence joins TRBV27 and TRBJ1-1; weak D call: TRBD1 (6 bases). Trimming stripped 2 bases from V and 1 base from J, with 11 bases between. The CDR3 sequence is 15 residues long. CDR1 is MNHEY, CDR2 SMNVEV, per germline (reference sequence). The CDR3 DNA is TGTGCCAGCAGTTTACAGGGGCGCGGGAACACTGAAGCTTTCTTT. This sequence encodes CASSLQGRGNTEAFF.

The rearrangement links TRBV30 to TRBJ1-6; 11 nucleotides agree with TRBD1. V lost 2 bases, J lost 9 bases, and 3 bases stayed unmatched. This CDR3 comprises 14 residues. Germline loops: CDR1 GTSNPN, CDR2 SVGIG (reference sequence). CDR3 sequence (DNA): TGTGCCTGGAGTATAGGGACAGGGGGTTCACCCCTCCACTTT. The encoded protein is CAWSIGTGGSPLHF.

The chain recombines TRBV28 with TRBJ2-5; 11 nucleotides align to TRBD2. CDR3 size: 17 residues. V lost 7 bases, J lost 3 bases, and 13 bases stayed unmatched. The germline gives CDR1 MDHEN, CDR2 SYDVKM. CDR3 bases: TGTGCCAGCACCTTAACCCCCACTAGCGGGAGTGAAGAGACCCAGTACTTC. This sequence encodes CASTLTPTSGSEETQYF.

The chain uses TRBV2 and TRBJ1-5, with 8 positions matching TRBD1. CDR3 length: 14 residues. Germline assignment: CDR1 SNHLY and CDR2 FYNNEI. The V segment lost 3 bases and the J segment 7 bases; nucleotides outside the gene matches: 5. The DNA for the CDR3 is TGTGCCAGCAGTGATAGGGCAGGGGGCCAGCCCCAGCATTTT. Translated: CASSDRAGGQPQHF.

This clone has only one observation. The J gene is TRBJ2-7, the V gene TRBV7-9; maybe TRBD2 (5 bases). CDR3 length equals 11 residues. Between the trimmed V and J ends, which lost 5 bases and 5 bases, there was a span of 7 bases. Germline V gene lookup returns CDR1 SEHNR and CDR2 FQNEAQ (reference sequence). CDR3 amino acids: CASSAGNEQYF. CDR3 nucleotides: TGTGCCAGCAGCGCCGGGAACGAGCAGTACTTC.

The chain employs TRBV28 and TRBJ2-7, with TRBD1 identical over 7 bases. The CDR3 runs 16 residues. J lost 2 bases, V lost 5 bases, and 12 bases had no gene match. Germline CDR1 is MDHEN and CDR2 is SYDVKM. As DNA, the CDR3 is TGTGCCAGCAGTGGATTGACACAGGGGCGGCCCTACGAGCAGTACTTC. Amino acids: CASSGLTQGRPYEQYF. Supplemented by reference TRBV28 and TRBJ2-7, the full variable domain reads DVKVTQSSRYLVKRTGEKVFLECVQDMDHENMFWYRQDPGLGLRLIYFSYDVKMKEKGDIPEGYSVSREKKERFSLILESASTNQTSMYLCASSGLTQGRPYEQYFGPGTRLTVT.

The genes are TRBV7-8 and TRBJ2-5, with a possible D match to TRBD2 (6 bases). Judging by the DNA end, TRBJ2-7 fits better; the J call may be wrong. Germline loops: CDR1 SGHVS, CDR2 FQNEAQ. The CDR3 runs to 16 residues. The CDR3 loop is CASSLSYGDLPYEQYF. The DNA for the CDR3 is TGTGCCAGCAGCTTATCCTACGGGGACTTACCTTACGAGCAGTACTTC.

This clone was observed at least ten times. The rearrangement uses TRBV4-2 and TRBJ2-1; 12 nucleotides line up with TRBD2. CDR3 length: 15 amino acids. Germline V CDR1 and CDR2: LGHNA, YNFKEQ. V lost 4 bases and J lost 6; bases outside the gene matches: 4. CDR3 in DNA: TGTGCCAGCAGCCCACTAGCGGGGGGCCCCAATGAGCAGTTCTTC. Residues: CASSPLAGGPNEQFF.

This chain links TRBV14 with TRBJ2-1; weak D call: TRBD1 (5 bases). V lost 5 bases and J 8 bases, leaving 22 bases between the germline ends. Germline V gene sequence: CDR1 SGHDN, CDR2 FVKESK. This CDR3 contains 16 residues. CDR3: CASSWRMGQARDEQFF. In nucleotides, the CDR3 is TGTGCCAGCAGCTGGCGGATGGGGCAGGCAAGGGATGAGCAGTTCTTC.

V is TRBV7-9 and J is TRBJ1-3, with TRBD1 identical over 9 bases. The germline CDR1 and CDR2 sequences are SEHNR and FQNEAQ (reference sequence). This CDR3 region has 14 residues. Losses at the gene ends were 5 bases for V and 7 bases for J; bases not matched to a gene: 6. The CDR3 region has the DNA TGTGCCAGCAGCGGAGACAGGGGGTTTAACACCATATATTTT. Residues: CASSGDRGFNTIYF.

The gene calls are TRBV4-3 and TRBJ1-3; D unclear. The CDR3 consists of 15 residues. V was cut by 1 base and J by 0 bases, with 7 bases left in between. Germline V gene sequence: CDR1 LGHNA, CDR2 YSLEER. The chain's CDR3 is CASSQVAISGNTIYF. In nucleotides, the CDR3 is TGCGCCAGCAGCCAAGTGGCAATCTCTGGAAACACCATATATTTT.

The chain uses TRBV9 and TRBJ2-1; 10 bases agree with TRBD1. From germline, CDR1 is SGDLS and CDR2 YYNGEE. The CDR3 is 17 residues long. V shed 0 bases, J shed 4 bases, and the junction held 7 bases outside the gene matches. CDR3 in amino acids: CASSVDLRTGGYNEQFF. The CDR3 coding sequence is TGTGCCAGCAGCGTAGATCTCCGGACAGGGGGTTACAATGAGCAGTTCTTC.

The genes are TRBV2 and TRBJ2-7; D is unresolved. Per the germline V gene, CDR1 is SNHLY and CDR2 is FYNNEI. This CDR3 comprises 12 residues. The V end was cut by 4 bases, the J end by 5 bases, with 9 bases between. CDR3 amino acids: CASSVRFDEQYF. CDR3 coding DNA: TGTGCCAGCAGTGTGAGGTTCGACGAGCAGTACTTC.

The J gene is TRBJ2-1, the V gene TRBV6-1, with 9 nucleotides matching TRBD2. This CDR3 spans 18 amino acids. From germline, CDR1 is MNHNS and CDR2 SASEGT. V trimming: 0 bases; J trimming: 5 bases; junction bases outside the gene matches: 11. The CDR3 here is CASSEARVISGRNNEQFF. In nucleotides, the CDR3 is TGTGCCAGCAGTGAAGCTCGGGTTATTAGCGGGAGAAACAATGAGCAGTTCTTC.

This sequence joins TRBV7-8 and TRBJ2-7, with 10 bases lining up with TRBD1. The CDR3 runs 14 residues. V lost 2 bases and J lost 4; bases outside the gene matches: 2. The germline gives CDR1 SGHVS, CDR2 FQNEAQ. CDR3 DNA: TGTGCCAGCAGCTTAACGGACAGGGGGTACGAGCAGTACTTC. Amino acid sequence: CASSLTDRGYEQYF.

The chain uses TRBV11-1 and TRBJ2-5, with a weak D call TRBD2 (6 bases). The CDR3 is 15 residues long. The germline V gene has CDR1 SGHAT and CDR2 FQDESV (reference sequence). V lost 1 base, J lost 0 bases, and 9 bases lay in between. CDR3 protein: CASSLGWGDQETQYF. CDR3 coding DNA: TGTGCCAGCAGCTTAGGGTGGGGGGACCAAGAGACCCAGTACTTC. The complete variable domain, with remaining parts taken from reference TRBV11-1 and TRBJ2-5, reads EAEVAQSPRYKITEKSQAVAFWCDPISGHATLYWYRQILGQGPELLVQFQDESVVDDSQLPKDRFSAERLKGVDSTLKIQPAELGDSAMYLCASSLGWGDQETQYFGPGTRLLVL.

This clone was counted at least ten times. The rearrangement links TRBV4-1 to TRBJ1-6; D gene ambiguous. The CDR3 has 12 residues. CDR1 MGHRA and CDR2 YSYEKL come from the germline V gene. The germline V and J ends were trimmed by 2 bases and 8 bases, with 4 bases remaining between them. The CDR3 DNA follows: TGCGCCAGCAGCCAAAACTATTCACCCCTCCACTTT. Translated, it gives CASSQNYSPLHF.